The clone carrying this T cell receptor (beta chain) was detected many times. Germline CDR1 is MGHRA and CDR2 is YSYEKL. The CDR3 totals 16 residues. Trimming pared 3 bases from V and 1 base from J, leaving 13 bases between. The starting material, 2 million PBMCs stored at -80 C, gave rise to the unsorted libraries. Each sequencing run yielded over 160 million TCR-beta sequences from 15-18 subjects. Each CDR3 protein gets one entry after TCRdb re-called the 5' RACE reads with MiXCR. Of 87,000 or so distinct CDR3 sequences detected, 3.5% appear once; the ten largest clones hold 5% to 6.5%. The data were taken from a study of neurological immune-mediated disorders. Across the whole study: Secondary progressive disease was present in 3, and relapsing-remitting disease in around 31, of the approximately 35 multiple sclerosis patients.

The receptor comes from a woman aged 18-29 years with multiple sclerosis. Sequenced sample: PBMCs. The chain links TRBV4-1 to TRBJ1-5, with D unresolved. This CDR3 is CASSQKEGGSNQPQHF. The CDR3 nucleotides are TGCGCCAGCAGCCAGAAGGAAGGCGGGAGCAATCAGCCCCAGCATTTT.